The 27 T cell receptor beta chains reported below all come from one sample, sequenced in a study of cytomegalovirus exposure and HLA in healthy donors. Primers included in the PCR were 60 Vbeta and 13 Jbeta primers. Data came from immunoSEQ multiplex PCR; TCRdb stores just in-frame clones and leaves some out. The sample holds roughly 99,000 clones, 65% to 80% seen once. The sequenced sample consisted of PBMCs. These receptors originate from a man between 60 and 75 years old in good health and CMV-seropositive.

The V and J genes are TRBV5-4 and TRBJ2-3, with D possibly matching TRBD2 (6 bases). This CDR3 is 15 amino acids long. Germline CDR1 is SGHNT and CDR2 is YYREEE (reference sequence). V was clipped by 1 base and J by 4 bases, with 13 bases between them. CDR3 nucleotide sequence: TGTGCCAGCAGCTTGCCCTGGGGAGGCTCAGATACGCAGTATTTT. Its translation: CASSLPWGGSDTQYF.

This clone was observed a handful of times. This sequence joins TRBV4-3 and TRBJ2-2; D may be TRBD1 (6 bases). V shed 3 bases and J shed 2 bases, with 16 bases lying between them. This CDR3 spans 17 amino acids. Germline V CDR1 and CDR2: LGHNA, YSLEER. The CDR3 loop is CASSHSHRDPNTGELFF. In DNA, the CDR3 is TGCGCCAGCAGCCACTCTCACAGGGACCCAAACACCGGGGAGCTGTTTTTT.

On this clone itself: Additional DNA sequences in this sample encode the identical CDR3. The chain is built from TRBV4-1 and TRBJ2-6; 8 bases agree with TRBD1. V shed 1 base and J 1 base; nucleotides not matched to a gene: 3. This CDR3 contains 17 residues. Germline V gene sequence: CDR1 MGHRA, CDR2 YSYEKL. The CDR3 spells CASSQGDRSSGANVLTF. In DNA, the CDR3 is TGCGCCAGCAGCCAAGGGGACAGGTCTTCTGGGGCCAACGTCCTGACTTTC.

This clone was seen a few times. The rearrangement joins TRBV7-9 to TRBJ1-1; TRBD1 matches 9 bases. CDR1 SEHNR and CDR2 FQNEAQ come from the germline V gene (reference sequence). The CDR3 runs 14 residues. J was trimmed by 5 bases and V by 4 bases; bases with no gene match: 5. This chain's CDR3 is CASSSRDRVTEAFF. The CDR3 region has the DNA TGTGCCAGCAGCTCCCGGGACAGGGTGACTGAAGCTTTCTTT.

The chain couples TRBV11-2 to TRBJ1-1; TRBD1 agrees at 8 bases. CDR3 size: 11 residues. Germline loops: CDR1 SGHAT, CDR2 FQNNGV. V was pared by 8 bases and J by 9 bases, with 5 bases of the junction left unmatched. The CDR3: CASVQGAQAFF. The CDR3 bases are TGTGCCAGCGTTCAGGGGGCTCAAGCTTTCTTT.

J is TRBJ1-2 and V is TRBV2; 7 bases are shared with TRBD1. Germline V gene sequence: CDR1 SNHLY, CDR2 FYNNEI. The CDR3 extends over 13 amino acids. V gave up 6 bases and J gave up 5 bases; unmatched junction bases: 6. As DNA, the CDR3 is TGTGCCAGCAGCGCGACAGGGTTGTATGGCTACACCTTC. Translated, it gives CASSATGLYGYTF.

The chain links TRBV7-3 to TRBJ2-2; the match to TRBD2 covers 7 bases. The CDR3 contains 14 residues. The J segment lost 1 base and the V segment lost 5 bases, leaving 1 base of the junction unmatched. Germline CDR1 reads SGHTA; CDR2 reads FQGTGA. In nucleotides, the CDR3 is TGTGCCAGCAGCCCGGGGGGGAACACCGGGGAGCTGTTTTTT. Translation gives CASSPGGNTGELFF.

The chain employs TRBV29-1 and TRBJ1-1, with D possibly TRBD1 on 6 matching bases. CDR1 and CDR2 from the germline V gene are SQVTM and ANQGSEA. The V gene lost 4 bases and the J gene lost 5 bases, with 20 bases spanning the gap. The CDR3 sequence is 15 residues long. The CDR3 here is CSVVPGRGFGTEAFF. Written as DNA, the CDR3 is TGCAGCGTTGTTCCAGGAAGGGGGTTTGGGACTGAAGCTTTCTTT.

The J gene is TRBJ2-1, the V gene TRBV4-2, with 10 nucleotides matching TRBD2. CDR3 length equals 16 residues. The germline V gene encodes CDR1 LGHNA and CDR2 YNFKEQ. With 2 bases clipped from V and 8 bases from J, the junction kept 9 bases outside the gene matches. The CDR3 spells CASSQLKSGGADEQFF. The CDR3 nucleotides are TGTGCCAGCAGCCAACTAAAAAGCGGGGGGGCCGATGAGCAGTTCTTC.

V gene TRBV4-1 combines with J gene TRBJ1-6, with D tentatively TRBD1 (6 bases). V lost 0 bases and J lost 4, with 10 bases in between. This CDR3 has 16 residues. Germline CDR1 MGHRA, CDR2 YSYEKL. The CDR3 sequence is CASSQEPQGYNSPLHF. CDR3 in DNA: TGCGCCAGCAGCCAAGAACCCCAGGGGTATAATTCACCCCTCCACTTT.

This clone appeared a single time. This chain links TRBV5-6 with TRBJ2-7, with D possibly matching TRBD1 (5 bases). With 1 base removed from V and 3 bases from J, the gap between germline ends came to 8 bases. The CDR3 loop spans 13 amino acids. Germline-derived CDR1 and CDR2 are SGHDT and YYEEEE. The CDR3 region is CASSLMDNYEQYF. In DNA form, the CDR3 reads TGTGCCAGCAGCTTGATGGACAACTACGAGCAGTACTTC.

The chain is built from TRBV29-1 and TRBJ2-5; D is unclear. Trimming pared 3 bases from V and 5 bases from J, leaving 13 bases between. The CDR3 consists of 13 residues. Per the germline V gene, CDR1 is SQVTM and CDR2 is ANQGSEA. The CDR3 DNA reads TGCAGCGTTGAGATCGACACCCCGGAGACCCAGTACTTC. Its translation is CSVEIDTPETQYF.

This sequence joins TRBV7-9 and TRBJ2-7; the D gene is possibly TRBD1 (7 bases). The CDR3 is 15 residues long. V lost 5 bases and J 2 bases, leaving 16 bases between the germline ends. Per germline, CDR1 SEHNR and CDR2 FQNEAQ (reference sequence). CDR3 DNA sequence: TGTGCCAGCAGCGAGGGGGCGGGGCCCGCCTACGAGCAGTACTTC. It encodes CASSEGAGPAYEQYF.

This rearrangement joins TRBV9 to TRBJ2-6; 10 positions match TRBD1. The CDR3 totals 17 residues. Germline V gene sequence: CDR1 SGDLS, CDR2 YYNGEE. With 4 bases clipped from V and 3 bases from J, the junction kept 7 bases outside the gene matches. The CDR3 DNA is TGTGCCAGCAGCCCGACAGGGGGCGATTATGGGGCCAACGTCCTGACTTTC. The encoded protein is CASSPTGGDYGANVLTF.

The chain links TRBV5-1 to TRBJ1-3; D ambiguous. Trimming pared 4 bases from V and 4 bases from J, leaving 27 bases between. CDR1 is SGHRS, CDR2 YFSETQ, per germline. The CDR3 length is 19 residues. This CDR3 reads CASSGYGRVFNVRGNTIYF. DNA for the CDR3: TGCGCCAGCAGCGGATACGGCCGGGTCTTTAACGTCCGCGGAAACACCATATATTTT.

The chain combines TRBV7-5 with TRBJ2-6; the DNA was not used to check the table's D call, TRBD2. TRBV7-5 is a pseudogene. This CDR3 region has 19 residues. The CDR3 DNA is TGTGCCAGAAGCTTATCCCGCTTGGTTCGCGCCTCTGGGGCCAACGTCCTGACTTTC. Translating it yields CARSLSRLVRASGANVLTF.

The J gene is TRBJ1-4, the V gene TRBV18; 9 bases fit TRBD1. Germline CDR1 KGHSH, CDR2 LQKENI. The CDR3 spans 13 residues. V lost 9 bases, J lost 8 bases, and 7 bases stayed unmatched. This CDR3 is CASVGTGNEKLFF. Written as DNA, the CDR3 is TGTGCCAGTGTTGGGACAGGGAACGAAAAACTGTTTTTT.

This chain connects TRBV21-1 to TRBJ2-7; the table gives TRBD2 as D, unverified against the DNA. TRBV21-1 is a pseudogene locus. The CDR3 spans 16 residues. CDR3 region: CASTPPGGRICYEQYF. The DNA of the CDR3 is TGTGCCAGCACTCCCCCCGGAGGGAGAATCTGCTACGAGCAGTACTTC.

The chain couples TRBV18 to TRBJ1-2, with TRBD1 matching 9 bases. V lost 2 bases, J lost 8 bases, and 3 bases stayed unmatched. Looked up from germline, CDR1 is KGHSH and CDR2 is LQKENI. CDR3 size: 13 residues. The CDR3 region has the DNA TGTGCCAGCTCACCAGGGACAGGGTACGGCTACACCTTC. The encoded protein is CASSPGTGYGYTF.

The gene calls are TRBV9 and TRBJ2-7; 7 bases align to TRBD1. Germline CDR1 is SGDLS and CDR2 is YYNGEE. Trimming at V came to 0 bases and at J to 0 bases, leaving 3 bases not matched to a gene. The CDR3 consists of 15 residues. For the CDR3, the DNA is TGTGCCAGCAGCGTAGGGGGACAGAGCTCCTACGAGCAGTACTTC. Translating gives CASSVGGQSSYEQYF. Based on the CDR3 plus reference TRBV9 and TRBJ2-7, the full variable domain is DSGVTQTPKHLITATGQRVTLRCSPRSGDLSVYWYQQSLDQGLQFLIQYYNGEERAKGNILERFSAQQFPDLHSELNLSSLELGDSALYFCASSVGGQSSYEQYFGPGTRLTVT.

This clone was observed a handful of times. The V and J genes are TRBV7-3 and TRBJ2-1, with TRBD2 identical over 10 bases. The germline V gene has CDR1 SGHTA and CDR2 FQGTGA. V was pared by 0 bases and J by 5 bases, with 4 bases of the junction left unmatched. CDR3 length equals 16 residues. CDR3 loop: CASSLTPSGGNNEQFF. CDR3 coding DNA: TGTGCCAGCAGCTTAACACCTAGCGGGGGAAACAATGAGCAGTTCTTC. The full variable domain, rest sourced from reference TRBV7-3 and TRBJ2-1, is GAGVSQTPSNKVTEKGKYVELRCDPISGHTALYWYRQSLGQGPEFLIYFQGTGAADDSGLPNDRFFAVRPEGSVSTLKIQRTERGDSAVYLCASSLTPSGGNNEQFFGPGTRLTVL.

A remark on this clone: The junction and the germline gene differ at one end; a read error may be behind it. The chain employs TRBV25-1 and TRBJ1-3, with D unresolved. There are 15 residues in the CDR3. The germline CDR1 and CDR2 sequences are MGHDK and SYGVNS. The CDR3 sequence is CATSARGISGNTIYF. CDR3 bases: TGTGCCACCAGTGCTCGGGGTATCTCTGGAAACACCATATATTTT. The whole variable domain, remainder taken from reference TRBV25-1 and TRBJ1-3, is EADIYQTPRYLVIGTGKKITLECSQTMGHDKMYWYQQDPGMELHLIHYSYGVNSTEKGDLSSESTVSRIRTEHFPLTLESARPSHTSQYLCATSARGISGNTIYFGEGSWLTVV.

For the CDR3, the DNA is TGTGCCAGCAGTTTCGGACAGGGGCCCGTAAAGACCCAGTACTTC. It yields the protein CASSFGQGPVKTQYF. The chain joins TRBV28 to TRBJ2-5; 9 nucleotides line up with TRBD1. The CDR3 totals 15 residues. J gave up 6 bases and V 3 bases, and 8 bases lay outside the gene matches. Per germline, CDR1 MDHEN and CDR2 SYDVKM. The variable domain in full, with the rest retrieved from reference TRBV28 and TRBJ2-5, is DVKVTQSSRYLVKRTGEKVFLECVQDMDHENMFWYRQDPGLGLRLIYFSYDVKMKEKGDIPEGYSVSREKKERFSLILESASTNQTSMYLCASSFGQGPVKTQYFGPGTRLLVL.

This sequence joins TRBV7-9 and TRBJ2-7, with a tentative D call TRBD1 (5 bases). V lost 2 bases, J lost 2 bases, and 22 bases lay in between. The CDR3 totals 18 residues. Germline-derived CDR1 and CDR2 are SEHNR and FQNEAQ (reference sequence). Here the CDR3 DNA reads TGTGCCAGCAGCTTACCAGGGAAGGCGGATTTCGCTACCTACGAGCAGTACTTC. This codes for CASSLPGKADFATYEQYF.

This chain connects TRBV9 to TRBJ2-6; 13 bases map to TRBD2. The V gene's germline CDR1 is SGDLS and CDR2 YYNGEE. V lost 4 bases to trimming and J lost 1 base; unmatched junction nucleotides: 5. The CDR3 covers 18 residues. The CDR3 region has the DNA TGTGCCAGCAGCTCGGGACTAGCGGGGAGTTCTGGGGCCAACGTCCTGACTTTC. It specifies CASSSGLAGSSGANVLTF.

The rearrangement joins TRBV6-5 to TRBJ2-3; 9 nucleotides agree with TRBD2. This CDR3 region has 15 residues. Germline V gives CDR1 MNHEY, CDR2 SVGAGI. V shed 7 bases, J shed 3 bases, and the junction held 8 bases outside the gene matches. The CDR3: CASKLSGGKTDTQYF. In DNA, the CDR3 is TGTGCCAGCAAACTAAGCGGGGGGAAGACAGATACGCAGTATTTT.

This clone was counted a few times. V is TRBV2 and J is TRBJ2-7; 10 positions match TRBD1. V lost 7 bases and J lost 5; bases outside the gene matches: 11. The germline V gene has CDR1 SNHLY and CDR2 FYNNEI. The CDR3 has 15 amino acids. CDR3 sequence (DNA): TGTGCCAGCACGAAACGACAGGGGGCGAGCAACGAGCAGTACTTC. It codes for CASTKRQGASNEQYF. The full variable domain, in which reference TRBV2 and TRBJ2-7 provide the parts outside the CDR3, is EPEVTQTPSHQVTQMGQEVILRCVPISNHLYFYWYRQILGQKVEFLVSFYNNEISEKSEIFDDQFSVERPDGSNFTLKIRSTKLEDSAMYFCASTKRQGASNEQYFGPGTRLTVT.